The clone carrying this TCR beta chain came up a few times. Its antigen is not known. These data are taken from a study of CD8+ T cells in alopecia areata. The wider study: Dosing spanned 6 to 18 months on tofacitinib, then 6 months off drug. Study-wide findings and caveats: Under tofacitinib, numerous expanded lesional clonotypes remained detectable in scalp and blood.

The treatment is: oral pan-JAK inhibitor, 5-10 mg twice daily. Lesional scalp tissue (obtained by punch biopsy) and peripheral blood were collected from alopecia areata patients. Trimming took off 0 bases at V and 5 bases at J, with 14 bases between the two ends. CDR3 length equals 15 residues. From germline, CDR1 is MNHEY and CDR2 SVGAGI. Investigators isolated RNA and reverse transcribed it into cDNA to act as the sequencing template. Measured with immunoSEQ multiplex PCR; TCRdb has only the in-frame clones, and not every one. Of more than 150,000 clones in the sample, under 60% were seen once. This receptor was obtained from a human donor with alopecia areata. Sequencing used CD8+ T cells sorted from blood, obtained at week 24, from a patient treated with tofacitinib. V and J are TRBV6-5 and TRBJ2-7, with D uncertain. The CDR3 loop is CASSYSPRSVHEQYF. CDR3 bases: TGTGCCAGCAGTTACTCCCCCCGGTCCGTCCACGAGCAGTACTTC.